The 8 T cell receptor beta chains reported below all come from one sample, sequenced in a study of blood T cell repertoires in COVID-19. Sequencing was performed with immunoSEQ multiplex PCR; in TCRdb, only in-frame clones are kept and a portion is missing. The sample contains about 180,000 clones, about 87% of which appear only once. The sequenced sample was peripheral blood. Source of these receptors: a woman under 40 with acute or convalescent COVID-19.

The chain links TRBV12-3 or TRBV12-4 to TRBJ2-7; no reliable D call. Trimming removed 4 bases from V and 3 bases from J, with 7 bases in between. CDR3 length equals 12 residues. The CDR3 sequence is CASSSPYYEQYF. CDR3 coding DNA: TGTGCCAGCAGTTCCCCTTACTACGAGCAGTACTTC.

The chain is built from TRBV11-2 and TRBJ1-1; D is ambiguous. This CDR3 is 14 amino acids long. The germline CDR1 and CDR2 sequences are SGHAT and FQNNGV. V lost 3 bases, J lost 0 bases, and 8 bases lay in between. The CDR3 nucleotides read TGTGCCAGCAGCTTGGAGAGGCTGAACACTGAAGCTTTCTTT. This gives the protein CASSLERLNTEAFF.

The rearrangement uses TRBV28 and TRBJ2-7, with a tentative D call TRBD2 (6 bases). Deletions cut 6 bases from V and 9 bases from J, with 12 bases between. CDR1 MDHEN and CDR2 SYDVKM come from the germline V gene. The CDR3 runs to 11 residues. The CDR3 is CASSRDSGQYF. The CDR3 bases are TGTGCCAGCAGCCGGGACTCCGGGCAGTACTTC. Full variable domain (remainder filled in from reference TRBV28 and TRBJ2-7): DVKVTQSSRYLVKRTGEKVFLECVQDMDHENMFWYRQDPGLGLRLIYFSYDVKMKEKGDIPEGYSVSREKKERFSLILESASTNQTSMYLCASSRDSGQYFGPGTRLTVT.

The chain employs TRBV28 and TRBJ2-6, with 7 bases lining up with TRBD1. Germline V gene data show CDR1 as MDHEN and CDR2 as SYDVKM. The CDR3 is 19 amino acids. Germline trimming cut 5 bases from V and 0 bases from J; bases unmatched to any gene: 13. The CDR3 protein is CASSSLRDRTDSGANVLTF. As DNA, the CDR3 is TGTGCCAGCAGTAGCCTCCGGGACAGAACAGACTCTGGGGCCAACGTCCTGACTTTC. Full variable domain (outside the CDR3, taken from reference TRBV28 and TRBJ2-6): DVKVTQSSRYLVKRTGEKVFLECVQDMDHENMFWYRQDPGLGLRLIYFSYDVKMKEKGDIPEGYSVSREKKERFSLILESASTNQTSMYLCASSSLRDRTDSGANVLTFGAGSRLTVL.

This rearrangement joins TRBV18 to TRBJ2-5; 9 nucleotides match TRBD1. Germline V CDR1 and CDR2: KGHSH, LQKENI. After removal of 6 bases from V and 1 base from J, the junction contained 12 bases not matched to a gene. The CDR3 length is 17 residues. The CDR3 region is CASSPTGTGLIQETQYF. Here the CDR3 DNA reads TGTGCCAGCTCCCCCACAGGGACAGGGTTGATCCAAGAGACCCAGTACTTC.

The chain couples TRBV28 to TRBJ1-6, with D perhaps matching TRBD1 (6 bases). CDR3 length: 13 amino acids. The V and J ends lost 5 bases and 11 bases respectively, with 13 bases between them. The germline V gene encodes CDR1 MDHEN and CDR2 SYDVKM. CDR3 protein: CASSADSTAPLHF. CDR3 in DNA: TGTGCCAGCAGTGCGGACAGCACGGCACCCCTCCACTTT.

The chain employs TRBV9 and TRBJ2-3; TRBD2 matches 9 bases. The CDR3 sequence is 16 residues long. The germline V gene has CDR1 SGDLS and CDR2 YYNGEE. V shed 3 bases and J 4 bases; nucleotides not matched to a gene: 9. The CDR3 DNA reads TGTGCCAGCAGCGCCCTCCTGTCTAGCGGGGCAGATACGCAGTATTTT. Translating it yields CASSALLSSGADTQYF. Full variable domain (missing parts from reference TRBV9 and TRBJ2-3): DSGVTQTPKHLITATGQRVTLRCSPRSGDLSVYWYQQSLDQGLQFLIQYYNGEERAKGNILERFSAQQFPDLHSELNLSSLELGDSALYFCASSALLSSGADTQYFGPGTRLTVL.

The CDR3 reads CASSLGRGGYTF. In DNA, the CDR3 is TGTGCCAGCAGCTTAGGAAGGGGCGGCTACACCTTC. The rearrangement links TRBV11-2 to TRBJ1-2; the D gene is possibly TRBD1 (5 bases). Germline CDR1 SGHAT, CDR2 FQNNGV. Trimming shortened V by 1 base and J by 8 bases, and 8 bases separated the two germline ends. CDR3 length equals 12 residues.